Here is one T cell receptor (beta chain) with its context. As yet, its antigen is unknown. The sample originates from a study of T cell responses to AZD1222 COVID-19 vaccine. V was pared by 0 bases and J by 2 bases, with 13 bases between. The CDR3 spans 16 residues. Germline V lookup: CDR1 MNHEY, CDR2 SVGAGI. General study results and limits: Unmutated variant regions are reportedly targeted by nearly half of spike-specific TCRs. CD4 TCRs linked to vaccination spanned spike, dominating at 160-218 and 743-854.

Produced via immunoSEQ multiplex PCR; TCRdb's table is partial and in-frame only. The sample has 140,000 to 150,000 clones; around 90% are singletons. Sequencing was performed on peripheral blood, taken 28 days after the second dose of the MenACWY control vaccine. The source of this sequence is an adult who received the MenACWY meningococcal vaccine as a control. This chain uses TRBV6-5 with TRBJ1-1; TRBD1 is a possible D gene (5 bases). CDR3: CASSYSQGRRNTEAFF. The CDR3 nucleotides are TGTGCCAGCAGTTACTCCCAGGGAAGACGAAACACTGAAGCTTTCTTT.